This entry concerns a single T cell receptor (beta chain). It has no known antigen specificity. It has no much larger one-base neighbor in the sample; base qualities were not kept. This sample is drawn from a study of Siglec-9 on CD8 T cells in melanoma (dated by TCRdb to the late 2010s). Regarding the complete study: The study investigated Siglec-9 expression on CD8+ T cells and the role of Siglec-9 in regulating T cells in the melanoma tumor microenvironment. The research as a whole found: Siglec-9 was reported to mark and regulate an effector memory CD8+ T-cell subset that appeared to accumulate within melanoma tumors.

Receptors were amplified or captured by the immunoSEQ multiplex PCR assay. The clones in this table, taken by TCRdb from immuneACCESS, are in-frame only. Not every clone is retained; where verified, under half of the shortfall comes from an unresolved V gene, and the cause of the rest is unknown. Present in this sample are about 30,000 clones, 80% of which were seen just once. The ten largest clonotypes hold about 6% of the sample. Trimming leaves V shorter by 5 bases and J shorter by 0 bases, with the junction holding 2 bases beyond the gene matches. Taken from cysteine to phenylalanine, the CDR3 has 15 residues. CDR3 DNA only is kept here, 45 bases in frame from base 1. In the germline V gene, CDR1 corresponds to SGHNT and CDR2 to YENEEA.

The sequencing input was Siglec-9- CD8+ T cells sorted from blood. The sample's cell subset or site, from its label and the paper: CD8 T cells lacking Siglec-9. The chain is made from TRBV11-3 and TRBJ2-1; 9 middle bases align to TRBD2. This clonotype was sampled from a human donor in good health. The bases read TGTGCCAGCAGCATTAGCGGGAGCTCCTACAATGAGCAGTTCTTC. Protein translation: CASSISGSSYNEQFF.